Below, 26 T cell receptor beta chains from the same sample are listed, as sequenced in a study of T cell repertoires in cytomegalovirus infection (dated by TCRdb to about 2019). Instrument used: Illumina HiSeq 1500. TCRdb applied fastp at Q25 and MiXCR to the public reads, then kept only in-frame beta chains. Rows matching on CDR3 protein sequence are summarized as one entry with the most common DNA and genes. The sample includes fewer than 700,000 distinct CDR3 sequences, with 24% observed a single time. Of the sample, less than 9.5% falls within the top ten clones. The source material was CD8+ T cells from PBMCs. The receptors come from a human donor in good health (CMV status not recorded). Some clones in this sample may be carry-over from other donors' samples.

This chain connects TRBV7-2 to TRBJ2-7; no definite D call. Looked up from germline, CDR1 is SGHTA and CDR2 is FQGNSA. The CDR3 contains 14 residues. V lost 5 bases and J lost 2, with 13 bases in between. This CDR3 reads CASSPLDEAYEQYF. As DNA, the CDR3 is TGTGCCAGCAGCCCCCTCGACGAAGCCTACGAGCAGTACTTC. Full variable domain (rest looked up from reference TRBV7-2 and TRBJ2-7): GAGVSQSPSNKVTEKGKDVELRCDPISGHTALYWYRQSLGQGLEFLIYFQGNSAPDKSGLPSDRFSAERTGGSVSTLTIQRTQQEDSAVYLCASSPLDEAYEQYFGPGTRLTVT.

This clonotype was picked up many times. The gene calls are TRBV7-8 and TRBJ1-5; no reliable D call. The CDR3 totals 15 residues. Trimming took 5 bases from V and 2 from J, leaving 13 bases between them. Looked up from germline, CDR1 is SGHVS and CDR2 is FQNEAQ. This CDR3 reads CASSPSGGGNQPQHF. CDR3 bases: TGTGCCAGCAGCCCATCGGGTGGAGGCAATCAGCCCCAGCATTTT.

The chain couples TRBV20-1 to TRBJ1-5; no firm D call. The germline V gene has CDR1 DFQATT and CDR2 SNEGSKA (reference sequence). Trimming pared 4 bases from V and 1 base from J, leaving 11 bases between. The CDR3 extends over 14 amino acids. As DNA, the CDR3 is TGCAGTGCTAACCGCCTACAAAGCAATCAGCCCCAGCATTTT. Amino acid sequence: CSANRLQSNQPQHF.

The table lists this clonotype with a few counts. The chain is built from TRBV28 and TRBJ2-7; TRBD2 might be the D (6 bases). This CDR3 is 12 amino acids long. The V gene's germline CDR1 is MDHEN and CDR2 SYDVKM. V was clipped by 6 bases and J by 7 bases, with 13 bases between them. For the CDR3, the DNA is TGTGCCAGCAGGGAGGGTTCGGGGGAGCAGTACGTC. This translates into CASREGSGEQYV.

CDR3 bases: TGTGCCAGTGGTCGACCGGGACAGGGGACCCTGAACACTGAAGCTTTCTTT. This sequence encodes CASGRPGQGTLNTEAFF. This sequence joins TRBV19 and TRBJ1-1; 10 nucleotides agree with TRBD1. The CDR3 has 17 amino acids. Losses at the gene ends were 8 bases for V and 0 bases for J; bases not matched to a gene: 12. The germline V gene has CDR1 LNHDA and CDR2 SQIVND (reference sequence).

The chain joins TRBV20-1 to TRBJ1-2; 7 bases are a match to TRBD1. V lost 2 bases to trimming and J lost 1 base; unmatched junction nucleotides: 7. Germline V CDR1 and CDR2: DFQATT, SNEGSKA (reference sequence). This CDR3 region has 15 residues. The CDR3 DNA follows: TGCAGTGCTAGACGTAAAGGGGGCTTTAACTATGGCTACACCTTC. Amino acid sequence: CSARRKGGFNYGYTF.

This clonotype showed up just a few times. CDR3 in amino acids: CASSQDPGLGTDTQYF. The CDR3 DNA reads as TGCGCCAGCAGCCAGGACCCGGGACTAGGAACAGATACGCAGTATTTT. The chain is built from TRBV4-1 and TRBJ2-3, with TRBD2 matching over 8 bases. Losses at the gene ends were 3 bases for V and 3 bases for J; bases not matched to a gene: 8. Germline V gene data show CDR1 as MGHRA and CDR2 as YSYEKL. The CDR3 runs to 16 residues.

This clonotype appeared many times. This chain joins TRBV7-8 and TRBJ2-7; 14 bases align to TRBD2. This CDR3 is built from 16 residues. Germline V gives CDR1 SGHVS, CDR2 FQNEAQ. V shed 4 bases, J shed 2 bases, and the junction held 4 bases outside the gene matches. In nucleotides, the CDR3 is TGTGCCAGCAGCTCTCCGGGACTAGCGGGAGCCTACGAGCAGTACTTC. It specifies CASSSPGLAGAYEQYF. Full variable domain (outside the CDR3, taken from reference TRBV7-8 and TRBJ2-7): GAGVSQSPRYKVAKRGQDVALRCDPISGHVSLFWYQQALGQGPEFLTYFQNEAQLDKSGLPSDRFFAERPEGSVSTLKIQRTQQEDSAVYLCASSSPGLAGAYEQYFGPGTRLTVT.

The chain couples TRBV19 to TRBJ1-1, with D hard to call. The germline V gene has CDR1 LNHDA and CDR2 SQIVND (reference sequence). The CDR3 covers 15 residues. The V and J ends lost 4 bases and 0 bases respectively, with 12 bases between them. The CDR3 sequence: CASSTPRGMNTEAFF. The CDR3 DNA sequence: TGTGCCAGTAGTACCCCTAGAGGGATGAACACTGAAGCTTTCTTT.

This clonotype was observed a few times. This chain connects TRBV28 to TRBJ2-7; either TRBD1 or TRBD2 may supply D (5 bases each). The germline V gene encodes CDR1 MDHEN and CDR2 SYDVKM. With 2 bases removed from V and 4 bases from J, the gap between germline ends came to 15 bases. The CDR3 covers 15 residues. The CDR3 coding sequence is TGTGCCAGCAGTTTAAGCCGTATGGGACCTTACGAGCAGTACGTC. Its translation is CASSLSRMGPYEQYV.

There are many counts of this clonotype. The rearrangement uses TRBV7-8 and TRBJ2-1; possible D gene TRBD1, 6 bases. The CDR3 length is 14 residues. Germline loops: CDR1 SGHVS, CDR2 FQNEAQ. Deletions cut 1 base from V and 4 bases from J, with 8 bases between. The CDR3 here is CASSLGQVYNEQFF. CDR3 DNA: TGTGCCAGCAGCTTAGGACAGGTTTACAATGAGCAGTTCTTC. The whole variable domain, remainder taken from reference TRBV7-8 and TRBJ2-1, is GAGVSQSPRYKVAKRGQDVALRCDPISGHVSLFWYQQALGQGPEFLTYFQNEAQLDKSGLPSDRFFAERPEGSVSTLKIQRTQQEDSAVYLCASSLGQVYNEQFFGPGTRLTVL.

This rearrangement joins TRBV6-2 or TRBV6-3 to TRBJ2-5; 7 bases line up with TRBD2. CDR3 length: 13 residues. Germline lookup yields CDR1 MNHEY and CDR2 SVGEGT. The V gene end was trimmed by 9 bases and the J gene end by 2 bases; junction bases not matched to a gene: 6. The CDR3 DNA reads as TGTGCCAGTACCAACGGGGGGCAAGAGACCCAGTACTTC. Translation gives CASTNGGQETQYF.

The chain is built from TRBV2 and TRBJ2-7; 10 nucleotides align to TRBD1. CDR1 and CDR2 from the germline V gene are SNHLY and FYNNEI. The CDR3 covers 15 residues. V was pared by 2 bases and J by 3 bases, with 4 bases of the junction left unmatched. CDR3 sequence reads: CASSERDRGFYEQYF. CDR3 coding DNA: TGTGCCAGCAGTGAAAGGGACAGGGGATTCTACGAGCAGTACTTC.

This clonotype has more than one count but fewer than ten. The V call is TRBV5-4, the J call TRBJ2-7; TRBD2 matches at 10 bases. CDR1 and CDR2 from the germline V gene are SGHNT and YYREEE (reference sequence). This CDR3 has 15 residues. The V gene end was trimmed by 5 bases and the J gene end by 3 bases; junction bases not matched to a gene: 8. In DNA form, the CDR3 reads TGTGCCAGCAGATCAAGCGGGGGGGCTTACTACGAGCAGTACTTC. It encodes CASRSSGGAYYEQYF. The full variable domain, its missing parts supplied by reference TRBV5-4 and TRBJ2-7, is ETGVTQSPTHLIKTRGQQVTLRCSSQSGHNTVSWYQQALGQGPQFIFQYYREEENGRGNFPPRFSGLQFPNYSSELNVNALELDDSALYLCASRSSGGAYYEQYFGPGTRLTVT.

V gene TRBV6-6 combines with J gene TRBJ2-2; no reliable D call. CDR3 length: 15 amino acids. Germline CDR1 is MNHNY and CDR2 is SVGAGI (reference sequence). Trimming pared 7 bases from V and 3 bases from J, leaving 15 bases between. In DNA form, the CDR3 reads TGTGCCAGCACCCACGACGTTCGGTACACCGGGGAGCTGTTTTTT. As protein: CASTHDVRYTGELFF.

The table lists this clonotype with a few counts. The chain joins TRBV5-4 to TRBJ2-5; 9 nucleotides agree with TRBD1. The V and J ends lost 3 bases and 5 bases, in that order; junction bases with no gene match: 5. The CDR3 totals 14 residues. Per germline, CDR1 SGHNT and CDR2 YYREEE (reference sequence). The CDR3 region has the DNA TGTGCCAGCAGCTCACAGGGGGCGTTGGAGACCCAGTACTTC. This codes for CASSSQGALETQYF.

Here the CDR3 reads CASRTGGRNQPQHF. CDR3 nucleotides: TGTGCCAGCAGGACAGGTGGGCGGAATCAGCCCCAGCATTTT. J is TRBJ1-5 and V is TRBV6-2 or TRBV6-3; D possibly corresponds to TRBD1 (6 bases). Germline V gene sequence: CDR1 MNHEY, CDR2 SVGEGT. Trimming stripped 6 bases from V and 4 bases from J, with 13 bases between. CDR3 size: 14 residues.

This clonotype appeared once. Its ends do not fully match the called genes, so a read error is possible. The chain employs TRBV15 and TRBJ1-6; TRBD1 aligns across 7 bases. CDR1 and CDR2 from the germline V gene are LNHNV and YYDKDF (reference sequence). This CDR3 is 17 amino acids long. CDR3 amino acids: CVTSKDRSSSYNSPLHF. DNA of the CDR3: TGTGTCACCAGCAAGGACAGGTCTAGCTCCTATAATTCACCCCTCCACTTT.

Comments on this clonotype: Possible read error: a much larger clone is one base away. The chain joins TRBV7-2 to TRBJ1-2; possible D gene TRBD1, 5 bases. The V gene's germline CDR1 is SGHTA and CDR2 FQGNSA. There are 15 residues in the CDR3. With 0 bases removed from V and 4 bases from J, the gap between germline ends came to 12 bases. The CDR3 region has the DNA TGTGCCAGCAGCTTAGCCGACAGCATTATCTATGGCTACACCTTC. Translation gives CASSLADSIIYGYTF.

This clonotype was detected ten times or more. The chain joins TRBV29-1 to TRBJ2-2; 10 bases are shared with TRBD2. Germline values: CDR1 SQVTM, CDR2 ANQGSEA. The trim removed 7 bases at V and 7 bases at J, leaving 15 bases unmatched. The CDR3 is 16 amino acids. The CDR3 protein is CSAQTSGRRMGGELFF. The CDR3 bases are TGCAGCGCCCAGACTAGCGGGCGCCGGATGGGCGGGGAGCTGTTTTTT.

The rearrangement links TRBV12-3 or TRBV12-4 to TRBJ2-1; TRBD1 is a possible D gene (6 bases). The CDR3 length is 15 residues. V was cut by 8 bases and J by 9 bases, with 23 bases left in between. CDR3 residues: CASLTSIVQGSEQFF. In DNA, the CDR3 is TGTGCCAGCCTCACATCAATCGTACAGGGTTCTGAGCAGTTCTTC.

Many counts were recorded for this clonotype. The chain employs TRBV28 and TRBJ1-1, with a weak D call TRBD1 (5 bases). The V end lost 3 bases, the J end lost 3 bases, and 8 bases lay between the germline ends. CDR3 length: 13 residues. CDR1 MDHEN and CDR2 SYDVKM come from the germline V gene. For the CDR3, the DNA is TGTGCCAGCAGTTTTATGGGGGACACTGAAGCTTTCTTT. This gives the protein CASSFMGDTEAFF.

A word on this clonotype: A clone one base away is much larger, so this may be a read error. V is TRBV7-2 and J is TRBJ2-5; 7 positions match TRBD2. CDR1 and CDR2 (germline): SGHTA, FQGNSA. The CDR3 runs 15 residues. This CDR3 is CVSSSPAGLLETQYF. The CDR3 nucleotides are TGTGTCAGCAGCTCCCCAGCGGGGTTATTAGAGACCCAGTACTTC.

The chain carries TRBV28 and TRBJ2-1; weak D call: TRBD1 (5 bases). Germline assignment: CDR1 MDHEN and CDR2 SYDVKM. The CDR3 is 15 amino acids. V gave up 3 bases and J gave up 4 bases, with 13 bases separating them. As DNA, the CDR3 is TGTGCCAGCAGTTTGACCAGGGTGGGGTACAATGAGCAGTTCTTC. It specifies CASSLTRVGYNEQFF.

The CDR3 here is CSASWLNTEAFF. Here the CDR3 DNA reads TGCAGTGCTAGTTGGTTGAACACTGAAGCTTTCTTT. The J gene is TRBJ1-1, the V gene TRBV20-1; D is undetermined. This CDR3 is built from 12 residues. V was trimmed by 3 bases and J by 0 bases, leaving 5 bases between them. The germline V gene has CDR1 DFQATT and CDR2 SNEGSKA (reference sequence).

This clonotype appeared a few times. The J gene is TRBJ2-7, the V gene TRBV19; TRBD1 might be the D (6 bases). Trimming removed 2 bases from V and 2 bases from J, with 13 bases in between. The CDR3 totals 15 residues. Germline V lookup: CDR1 LNHDA, CDR2 SQIVND (reference sequence). In nucleotides, the CDR3 is TGTGCCAGTAGTATATATGGGACACCAGCCTACGAGCAGTACTTC. It specifies CASSIYGTPAYEQYF.